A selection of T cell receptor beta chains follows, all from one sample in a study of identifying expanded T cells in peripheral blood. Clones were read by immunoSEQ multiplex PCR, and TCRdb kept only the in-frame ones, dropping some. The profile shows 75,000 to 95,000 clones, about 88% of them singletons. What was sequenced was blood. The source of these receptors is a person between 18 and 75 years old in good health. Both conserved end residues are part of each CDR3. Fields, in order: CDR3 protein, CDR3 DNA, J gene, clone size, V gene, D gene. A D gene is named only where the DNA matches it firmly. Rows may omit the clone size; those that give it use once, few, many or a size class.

cdr3_aa: CASSLPPLTGGIEQYF
cdr3_nt: TGTGCCAGCAGCTTACCCCCCCTGACAGGGGGGATCGAGCAGTACTTC
j_call: TRBJ2-7
clone_size: -
v_call: TRBV11-2
d_call: TRBD1

cdr3_aa: CASRLLLGQGVGEQYF
cdr3_nt: TGCGCCAGCAGACTCCTGTTGGGACAGGGGGTAGGTGAGCAGTACTTC
j_call: TRBJ2-7
clone_size: -
v_call: TRBV4-1
d_call: TRBD1

cdr3_aa: CASSLKKGAGGYRELFF
cdr3_nt: TGTGCCAGCAGCTTAAAGAAGGGAGCAGGGGGTTACCGGGAGCTGTTTTTT
j_call: TRBJ2-2
clone_size: -
v_call: TRBV11-3
d_call: TRBD1

cdr3_aa: CASSIGQTNQPQHF
cdr3_nt: TGTGCCAGTAGTATAGGACAGACCAATCAGCCCCAGCATTTT
j_call: TRBJ1-5
clone_size: -
v_call: TRBV19
d_call: -

cdr3_aa: CASSPRSRGAVSPLHF
cdr3_nt: TGTGCCAGCAGCCCCCGGTCCAGGGGAGCAGTTTCACCCCTCCACTTT
j_call: TRBJ1-6
clone_size: -
v_call: TRBV5-6
d_call: -

cdr3_aa: CASSLNPRDRDNEKLFF
cdr3_nt: TGTGCCAGCTCACTCAACCCGCGGGACAGGGATAATGAAAAACTGTTTTTT
j_call: TRBJ1-4
clone_size: -
v_call: TRBV18
d_call: TRBD1

cdr3_aa: CASSREGQGYNYGYTF
cdr3_nt: TGCGCCAGCAGCCGGGAGGGACAGGGCTACAACTATGGCTACACCTTC
j_call: TRBJ1-2
clone_size: -
v_call: TRBV4-3
d_call: TRBD1

cdr3_aa: CASRTRDRGDYGYTF
cdr3_nt: TGTGCCAGCCGAACTCGGGACAGGGGAGACTATGGCTACACCTTC
j_call: TRBJ1-2
clone_size: -
v_call: TRBV2
d_call: TRBD1

cdr3_aa: CASSLGGTNEKLFF
cdr3_nt: TGCGCCAGCAGCTTGGGAGGGACTAATGAAAAACTGTTTTTT
j_call: TRBJ1-4
clone_size: -
v_call: TRBV5-1
d_call: -

cdr3_aa: CASSISGWGADTQYF
cdr3_nt: TGTGCCAGTAGTATTTCAGGGTGGGGGGCGGATACGCAGTATTTT
j_call: TRBJ2-3
clone_size: -
v_call: TRBV19
d_call: -

cdr3_aa: CSASWGRAQYF
cdr3_nt: TGCAGCGCTTCCTGGGGGAGGGCGCAGTATTTT
j_call: TRBJ2-3
clone_size: -
v_call: TRBV29-1
d_call: TRBD2

cdr3_aa: CASSQDLSGQGNEKLFF
cdr3_nt: TGCGCCAGCAGCCAAGATCTTAGCGGACAGGGAAATGAAAAACTGTTTTTT
j_call: TRBJ1-4
clone_size: -
v_call: TRBV4-3
d_call: TRBD1

cdr3_aa: CASTATSSGANVLTF
cdr3_nt: TGTGCCAGCACCGCGACTAGCTCTGGGGCCAACGTCCTGACTTTC
j_call: TRBJ2-6
clone_size: -
v_call: TRBV7-9
d_call: -

cdr3_aa: CASSSGDSYNEQFF
cdr3_nt: TGCGCCAGCAGCTCGGGGGACTCCTACAATGAGCAGTTCTTC
j_call: TRBJ2-1
clone_size: few
v_call: TRBV5-1
d_call: -

cdr3_aa: CASSLDRQGDGYTF
cdr3_nt: TGTGCCAGCAGCTTAGATCGGCAGGGCGACGGCTACACCTTC
j_call: TRBJ1-2
clone_size: -
v_call: TRBV11-2
d_call: -

cdr3_aa: CASSPVSTGGNQPQHF
cdr3_nt: TGTGCCAGCTCACCAGTCTCCACAGGGGGCAATCAGCCCCAGCATTTT
j_call: TRBJ1-5
clone_size: -
v_call: TRBV18
d_call: TRBD1

cdr3_aa: CASSLFRGTEAFF
cdr3_nt: TGTGCCAGTAGTCTTTTCAGGGGCACTGAAGCTTTCTTT
j_call: TRBJ1-1
clone_size: -
v_call: TRBV19
d_call: -

cdr3_aa: CASSRGLSEGAEAFF
cdr3_nt: TGTGCCAGCAGCCGCGGACTTTCCGAAGGCGCTGAAGCTTTCTTT
j_call: TRBJ1-1
clone_size: -
v_call: TRBV27
d_call: -

cdr3_aa: CASSETELYGYTF
cdr3_nt: TGTGCCAGCAGTGAGACAGAGCTCTATGGCTACACCTTC
j_call: TRBJ1-2
clone_size: -
v_call: TRBV6-1
d_call: -

cdr3_aa: CASTGLRTYNEQFF
cdr3_nt: TGTGCCAGTACGGGACTCCGAACCTACAATGAGCAGTTCTTC
j_call: TRBJ2-1
clone_size: -
v_call: TRBV2
d_call: -

cdr3_aa: CASSWDRGNYGYTF
cdr3_nt: TGTGCCAGTTCTTGGGACAGGGGTAACTATGGCTACACCTTC
j_call: TRBJ1-2
clone_size: -
v_call: TRBV2
d_call: TRBD1

cdr3_aa: CASRPSKGGGLNTEAFF
cdr3_nt: TGTGCCAGTAGGCCCTCCAAGGGCGGGGGATTGAACACTGAAGCTTTCTTT
j_call: TRBJ1-1
clone_size: -
v_call: TRBV19
d_call: -

cdr3_aa: CASSQEGDRAGSPLHF
cdr3_nt: TGCGCCAGCAGCCAAGAAGGAGACAGGGCAGGGTCACCCCTCCACTTT
j_call: TRBJ1-6
clone_size: -
v_call: TRBV4-3
d_call: TRBD1

cdr3_aa: CASGGRTAGRQPQHF
cdr3_nt: TGTGCCAGCGGGGGACGGACCGCCGGACGGCAGCCCCAGCATTTT
j_call: TRBJ1-5
clone_size: -
v_call: TRBV2
d_call: -

cdr3_aa: CASSFAGGNEQFF
cdr3_nt: TGCGCCAGCAGCTTCGCAGGGGGAAATGAGCAGTTCTTC
j_call: TRBJ2-1
clone_size: -
v_call: TRBV5-1
d_call: TRBD1

cdr3_aa: CASSVGSSSYNEQFF
cdr3_nt: TGTGCCAGCAGCGTGGGATCCAGTTCCTACAATGAGCAGTTCTTC
j_call: TRBJ2-1
clone_size: -
v_call: TRBV9
d_call: -

cdr3_aa: CASSLAFGEKLFF
cdr3_nt: TGTGCCAGCAGCTTAGCCTTCGGTGAAAAACTGTTTTTT
j_call: TRBJ1-4
clone_size: -
v_call: TRBV7-2
d_call: -

cdr3_aa: CAWREVDRGVPEAFF
cdr3_nt: TGTGCCTGGAGGGAGGTGGACAGGGGAGTGCCTGAAGCTTTCTTT
j_call: TRBJ1-1
clone_size: -
v_call: TRBV30
d_call: TRBD1

cdr3_aa: CNSYLTGYGYTF
cdr3_nt: TGCAACTCATACTTGACAGGGTATGGCTACACCTTC
j_call: TRBJ1-2
clone_size: -
v_call: TRBV29-1
d_call: TRBD1

cdr3_aa: CASSVDGYYEQYF
cdr3_nt: TGCGCCAGCAGCGTGGACGGATACTACGAGCAGTACTTC
j_call: TRBJ2-7
clone_size: once
v_call: TRBV5-1
d_call: -

cdr3_aa: CASSPDLIGNTIYF
cdr3_nt: TGTGCCAGCAGCCCAGATCTAATTGGAAACACCATATATTTT
j_call: TRBJ1-3
clone_size: once
v_call: TRBV5-4
d_call: -

cdr3_aa: CASSGDGVVYGYTF
cdr3_nt: TGTGCCAGCAGCGGCGACGGGGTAGTTTATGGCTACACCTTC
j_call: TRBJ1-2
clone_size: -
v_call: TRBV9
d_call: -

cdr3_aa: CASSQDRGGRHYEQYF
cdr3_nt: TGCGCCAGCAGCCAAGATCGGGGGGGACGGCACTACGAGCAGTACTTC
j_call: TRBJ2-7
clone_size: -
v_call: TRBV4-3
d_call: TRBD2

cdr3_aa: CASSYRGPLEGTQYF
cdr3_nt: TGCGCCAGCAGCTACCGGGGCCCACTCGAGGGTACGCAGTATTTT
j_call: TRBJ2-3
clone_size: -
v_call: TRBV5-1
d_call: -

cdr3_aa: CASTQRPGTLNQPQHF
cdr3_nt: TGTGCCAGTACTCAGAGGCCCGGGACCCTCAATCAGCCCCAGCATTTT
j_call: TRBJ1-5
clone_size: -
v_call: TRBV19
d_call: -

cdr3_aa: CASSLDRWGAGNTIYF
cdr3_nt: TGTGCCAGCAGCTTAGATCGGTGGGGGGCTGGAAACACCATATATTTT
j_call: TRBJ1-3
clone_size: -
v_call: TRBV11-2
d_call: -

cdr3_aa: CASSERPAGETQYF
cdr3_nt: TGCGCCAGCAGTGAGCGGCCCGCTGGAGAGACCCAGTACTTC
j_call: TRBJ2-5
clone_size: -
v_call: TRBV10-1
d_call: -

cdr3_aa: CASTPGTGVGGYTF
cdr3_nt: TGCGCCAGCACCCCCGGGACAGGGGTTGGAGGCTACACCTTC
j_call: TRBJ1-2
clone_size: -
v_call: TRBV4-1
d_call: TRBD1

cdr3_aa: CASSLEGRGTDTQYF
cdr3_nt: TGCGCCAGCAGCTTGGAGGGAAGAGGCACAGATACGCAGTATTTT
j_call: TRBJ2-3
clone_size: -
v_call: TRBV5-1
d_call: -

cdr3_aa: CAALLRGRANYGYTF
cdr3_nt: TGTGCCGCCCTTCTACGGGGCCGAGCTAACTATGGCTACACCTTC
j_call: TRBJ1-2
clone_size: -
v_call: TRBV30
d_call: -

cdr3_aa: CASSLVQGPETQYF
cdr3_nt: TGTGCCAGCAGCTTAGTTCAGGGACCAGAGACCCAGTACTTC
j_call: TRBJ2-5
clone_size: -
v_call: TRBV11-2
d_call: -

cdr3_aa: CASSVAGALDTQYF
cdr3_nt: TGTGCCAGCAGCGTAGCGGGAGCTCTGGATACGCAGTATTTT
j_call: TRBJ2-3
clone_size: -
v_call: TRBV9
d_call: -

cdr3_aa: CASTSDRGNTIYF
cdr3_nt: TGTGCCAGCACCTCGGACAGGGGAAACACCATATATTTT
j_call: TRBJ1-3
clone_size: -
v_call: TRBV11-3
d_call: TRBD1